This entry lists 13 T cell receptor beta chains sequenced from one sample in a study of blood T cells in healthy people across ages. Combining a sample-barcoded 5' primer with a J-beta primer mix, a second PCR ran for roughly 6 to 11 cycles. TCRdb analysed the 5' RACE reads with MiXCR anew, one entry per CDR3 protein. In the table there are 780,000 or so distinct CDR3 sequences, about 48% of which are singletons. Input material: blood. The origin of the receptors is a man older than 75 in good health.

V is TRBV28 and J is TRBJ2-7; possibly TRBD1 or TRBD2 for D (7 bases each). V lost 5 bases and J lost 2, with 13 bases in between. In germline, CDR1 is MDHEN, CDR2 SYDVKM. The CDR3 loop spans 14 amino acids. Here the CDR3 reads CASSIQGRAYEQYF. CDR3 in DNA: TGTGCCAGCAGTATACAGGGGAGGGCCTACGAGCAGTACTTC. Together with reference TRBV28 and TRBJ2-7, the CDR3 gives the full variable domain: DVKVTQSSRYLVKRTGEKVFLECVQDMDHENMFWYRQDPGLGLRLIYFSYDVKMKEKGDIPEGYSVSREKKERFSLILESASTNQTSMYLCASSIQGRAYEQYFGPGTRLTVT.

The genes are TRBV11-3 and TRBJ2-7, with D unresolved. Between the trimmed V and J ends, which lost 6 bases and 1 base, there was a span of 13 bases. The CDR3 has 14 amino acids. Per germline, CDR1 SGHNT and CDR2 YENEEA. The CDR3 nucleotides read TGTGCCAGCAGACGAGACCCGAATTCCTACGAGCAGTACTTC. It is translated as CASRRDPNSYEQYF. Filled out from reference TRBV11-3 and TRBJ2-7, the complete variable domain reads EAGVVQSPRYKIIEKKQPVAFWCNPISGHNTLYWYLQNLGQGPELLIRYENEEAVDDSQLPKDRFSAERLKGVDSTLKIQPAELGDSAVYLCASRRDPNSYEQYFGPGTRLTVT.

This clonotype was detected only a few times. The rearrangement links TRBV29-1 to TRBJ2-7; 9 bases fit TRBD1. The DNA end favors TRBJ2-5, so the J call may be wrong. The CDR3 loop spans 13 amino acids. Germline loops: CDR1 SQVTM, CDR2 ANQGSEA. The CDR3 here is CSVGGQGPETQYF. As DNA, the CDR3 is TGCAGCGTGGGAGGACAGGGGCCAGAGACCCAGTACTTC.

The genes are TRBV7-9 and TRBJ2-5, with 8 nucleotides matching TRBD1. The J call is doubtful: the DNA matches TRBJ2-7 better. Germline CDR1 is SEHNR and CDR2 is FQNEAQ (reference sequence). CDR3 length: 15 amino acids. The CDR3: CASSLADRGTGEQYF. The CDR3 DNA follows: TGTGCCAGCAGCTTAGCCGACAGGGGTACGGGCGAGCAGTACTTC.

This clonotype has only a few counts. The genes are TRBV12-3 or TRBV12-4 and TRBJ2-1, with TRBD2 matching over 14 bases. V lost 4 bases, J lost 9 bases, and 5 bases stayed unmatched. This CDR3 has 15 residues. CDR3 sequence reads: CASSSGLAGEVEQFF. DNA for the CDR3: TGTGCCAGCAGTTCGGGACTAGCGGGAGAGGTTGAGCAGTTCTTC.

The chain is built from TRBV12-3 or TRBV12-4 and TRBJ2-5; 7 bases line up with TRBD2. The DNA matches TRBJ2-7 better at its end, which makes the J call doubtful. The length of the CDR3 is 17 residues. The CDR3 reads CASSLASGVQLPHEQYF. The CDR3 region has the DNA TGTGCCAGCAGCTTGGCTAGCGGAGTACAGCTCCCCCACGAGCAGTACTTC.

The chain recombines TRBV6-6 with TRBJ2-7; 9 bases are shared with TRBD1. With V trimmed by 2 bases and J by 6 bases, 8 bases remained unmatched. Germline lookup yields CDR1 MNHNY and CDR2 SVGAGI (reference sequence). This CDR3 is built from 15 residues. The CDR3 nucleotides are TGTGCCAGCAGTTACCCAGGACAGGGGATGGGCGAGCAGTACTTC. Translated: CASSYPGQGMGEQYF.

This clonotype has more than one count but fewer than ten. This chain joins TRBV10-3 and TRBJ2-1, with 15 bases fitting TRBD2. The germline V gene has CDR1 ENHRY and CDR2 SYGVKD. The ends lost 0 bases at V and 2 bases at J; junction bases unmatched: 8. The CDR3 has 20 amino acids. CDR3 bases: TGTGCCATCAGTGAGTCAGGGACTAGCGGGAGGTATAACCCCTACAATGAGCAGTTCTTC. It translates to CAISESGTSGRYNPYNEQFF.

The V gene is TRBV20-1, the J gene TRBJ2-3; D gene ambiguous. Germline assignment: CDR1 DFQATT and CDR2 SNEGSKA (reference sequence). V was cut by 2 bases and J by 4 bases, with 7 bases left in between. The CDR3 sequence is 12 residues long. The CDR3 protein is CSARLTPDTQYF. The CDR3 DNA reads TGCAGTGCTAGACTCACACCAGATACGCAGTATTTT.

The CDR3 protein is CASSRILAFTYEQYF. In nucleotides, the CDR3 is TGCGCCAGCAGCCGCATACTAGCGTTCACCTACGAGCAGTACTTC. The V call is TRBV4-1, the J call TRBJ2-5; 7 nucleotides agree with TRBD2. Judging by the DNA end, TRBJ2-7 fits better; the J call may be wrong. This CDR3 is 15 amino acids long. Germline V lookup: CDR1 MGHRA, CDR2 YSYEKL.

V is TRBV6-1 and J is TRBJ1-5; maybe TRBD1 (6 bases). Trimming took 4 bases from V and 0 from J, leaving 13 bases between them. The germline V gene encodes CDR1 MNHNS and CDR2 SASEGT. The CDR3 covers 16 residues. The CDR3 here is CASSVQGAYSNQPQHF. The DNA for the CDR3 is TGTGCCAGCAGTGTACAGGGAGCTTATAGCAATCAGCCCCAGCATTTT.

The chain couples TRBV30 to TRBJ2-2, with 9 nucleotides matching TRBD1. J gave up 9 bases and V 2 bases, and 4 bases lay outside the gene matches. Per germline, CDR1 GTSNPN and CDR2 SVGIG (reference sequence). The length of the CDR3 is 13 residues. This CDR3 is CAWSTGTGRELFF. Here the CDR3 DNA reads TGTGCCTGGAGTACAGGGACAGGGAGGGAGCTGTTTTTT.

The rearrangement links TRBV10-3 to TRBJ2-6; TRBD2 aligns across 8 bases. J gave up 2 bases and V 8 bases, and 8 bases lay outside the gene matches. The CDR3 is 16 residues long. Germline V gives CDR1 ENHRY, CDR2 SYGVKD. The CDR3 sequence: CAIREAGEAGANVLTF. CDR3 bases: TGTGCCATCCGGGAAGCGGGAGAGGCTGGGGCCAACGTCCTGACTTTC.